The 15 T cell receptor beta chains listed next were all sequenced from one sample in a study of spatial heterogeneity in lung cancer. TCRdb ran MiXCR on the 5' RACE reads and lists one entry per CDR3 protein. The data contain about 36,000 distinct CDR3 sequences, just over 7.5% of them singletons. The time point here: blood at routine non-recurrence follow-up after resection. The specimen comprised PBMCs, sampled at follow-up. The receptors stem from a male donor with early-stage non-small cell lung cancer.

In this sample, this clonotype turned up a few times. The chain carries TRBV29-1 and TRBJ2-3, with a possible D match to TRBD1 (5 bases). The CDR3 spans 14 residues. CDR1 and CDR2 (germline): SQVTM, ANQGSEA. The ends were cut back, 1 base at V and 4 bases at J, with 12 bases in the middle. The CDR3 bases are TGCAGCGTTGAAGCTTTAGGGGTGGCAGATACGCAGTATTTT. This gives the protein CSVEALGVADTQYF.

This clonotype was found many times. The chain employs TRBV30 and TRBJ1-2; no clear D. V was shortened by 2 bases and J by 4 bases, with 20 bases between the two germline ends. The CDR3 is 16 residues long. Per germline, CDR1 GTSNPN and CDR2 SVGIG (reference sequence). The CDR3 DNA reads as TGTGCCTGGAGTATCGGACCGGGCCTGTCCCTCTATGGCTACACCTTC. Protein sequence: CAWSIGPGLSLYGYTF.

This clonotype was counted a few times. J is TRBJ2-2 and V is TRBV29-1; 9 bases agree with TRBD1. The CDR3 runs 14 residues. The ends lost 6 bases at V and 5 bases at J; junction bases unmatched: 7. Germline-derived CDR1 and CDR2 are SQVTM and ANQGSEA. This chain's CDR3 is CSVLDRGVTGELFF. The CDR3 DNA is TGCAGCGTCTTGGACAGGGGAGTTACCGGGGAGCTGTTTTTT.

This clonotype came up many times. The V gene is TRBV6-6, the J gene TRBJ1-6; unclear D gene. Germline V gives CDR1 MNHNY, CDR2 SVGAGI (reference sequence). CDR3 size: 17 residues. V lost 2 bases to trimming and J lost 2 bases, with 13 bases between them. The CDR3 DNA reads as TGTGCCAGCAGTTACCCCGGTCAGGAGACCTATAATTCACCCCTCCACTTT. It translates to CASSYPGQETYNSPLHF.

In this sample, this clonotype turned up many times. The chain joins TRBV3-1 to TRBJ2-7, with TRBD2 identical over 8 bases. Looked up from germline, CDR1 is LGHDT and CDR2 is YNNKEL (reference sequence). V shed 6 bases and J 2 bases; nucleotides not matched to a gene: 9. CDR3 length: 15 amino acids. The CDR3 here is CASSQSGGRTYEQYF. Written as DNA, the CDR3 is TGTGCCAGCAGTCAAAGCGGGGGCCGAACCTACGAGCAGTACTTC.

This clonotype appeared many times. This chain links TRBV19 with TRBJ2-1, with 10 nucleotides matching TRBD2. The CDR3 extends over 15 amino acids. The V and J ends lost 2 bases and 6 bases, in that order; junction bases with no gene match: 4. Germline lookup yields CDR1 LNHDA and CDR2 SQIVND (reference sequence). The CDR3 region has the DNA TGTGCCAGTAGTATACTAGCGGGGGCCCCCAATGAGCAGTTCTTC. It specifies CASSILAGAPNEQFF.

The table lists this clonotype with a few counts. This chain uses TRBV10-3 with TRBJ2-5, with TRBD2 identical over 9 bases. The CDR3 length is 14 residues. J was trimmed by 3 bases and V by 6 bases; bases with no gene match: 5. Germline lookup yields CDR1 ENHRY and CDR2 SYGVKD. The CDR3 nucleotides read TGTGCCATCAGCCCGACTAGCGGAAAAGAGACCCAGTACTTC. Protein: CAISPTSGKETQYF.

This clonotype has at least ten counts. The chain recombines TRBV5-6 with TRBJ2-7, with D unresolved. CDR1 and CDR2 from the germline V gene are SGHDT and YYEEEE. The CDR3 contains 14 residues. V was pared by 2 bases and J by 1 base, with 10 bases between. CDR3 amino acids: CASSLDILSYEQYF. The CDR3, as DNA: TGTGCCAGCAGCTTAGACATACTGTCCTACGAGCAGTACTTC.

At least ten counts were recorded for this clonotype. This chain links TRBV12-3 or TRBV12-4 with TRBJ1-2, with TRBD1 as a possible D gene (5 bases). This CDR3 is built from 14 residues. Trimming took 4 bases from V and 4 from J, leaving 13 bases between them. The CDR3 here is CASSYRRGGYGYTF. In DNA, the CDR3 is TGTGCCAGCAGTTACAGGAGGGGAGGCTATGGCTACACCTTC.

This clonotype was counted at least ten times. V is TRBV12-3 or TRBV12-4 and J is TRBJ2-5; unclear D gene. The CDR3 has 13 residues. V was clipped by 4 bases and J by 5 bases, with 11 bases between them. Here the CDR3 DNA reads TGTGCCAGCAGTTATAATCATCAGGAGACCCAGTACTTC. It translates to CASSYNHQETQYF.

On this clonotype itself: A much larger clone differs from this one at a single base, so this may be a read error. The chain couples TRBV7-9 to TRBJ1-2, with TRBD1 matching over 8 bases. This CDR3 has 12 amino acids. V was clipped by 5 bases and J by 8 bases; unmatched bases: 4. Germline values: CDR1 SEHNR, CDR2 FQNEAQ (reference sequence). The CDR3 spells CASSRDRKGYTF. The CDR3 DNA reads TGTGCCAGCAGCCGGGACAGGAAAGGCTACACCTTC.

This clonotype occurred many times. The CDR3, as DNA: TGTGCCACCAGCATTCTCCGGGACAGAAGCACAGATACGCAGTATTTT. Protein sequence: CATSILRDRSTDTQYF. This rearrangement joins TRBV15 to TRBJ2-3; 7 bases align to TRBD1. With V trimmed by 4 bases and J by 0 bases, 7 bases remained unmatched. This CDR3 contains 16 residues. Germline V gene data show CDR1 as LNHNV and CDR2 as YYDKDF (reference sequence).

The sample holds many counts of this clonotype. The chain employs TRBV2 and TRBJ2-2; D not certain. V lost 8 bases and J 4 bases, leaving 14 bases between the germline ends. The CDR3 runs 14 residues. Germline V CDR1 and CDR2: SNHLY, FYNNEI. The CDR3 protein is CASSPPDFTGELFF. As DNA, the CDR3 is TGTGCCAGCTCTCCACCCGACTTCACCGGGGAGCTGTTTTTT.

This clonotype was observed at least ten times. This sequence joins TRBV27 and TRBJ2-7; tentative D call: TRBD1 (6 bases). Germline V lookup: CDR1 MNHEY, CDR2 SMNVEV (reference sequence). Trimming removed 5 bases from V and 6 bases from J, with 17 bases in between. The CDR3 length is 14 residues. The CDR3 coding sequence is TGTGCCAGCAGTCAATGGGGGCCCAACGGCGAGCAGTACTTC. Its translation is CASSQWGPNGEQYF.

This clonotype was recorded at least ten times. This chain connects TRBV6-1 to TRBJ1-5; no definite D call. Trimming took 1 base from V and 6 from J, leaving 7 bases between them. The CDR3 has 13 amino acids. The V gene's germline CDR1 is MNHNS and CDR2 SASEGT. Here the CDR3 reads CASSEDGSQPQHF. In DNA, the CDR3 is TGTGCCAGCAGTGAAGATGGGAGTCAGCCCCAGCATTTT.